This T cell receptor (beta chain) was obtained from a study of OX40 agonist ivuxolimab in advanced cancers. Study context: Earlier anti-PD-1, anti-PD-L1 or anti-CTLA-4 therapy was permitted; 40% had received some. Broader study findings: Both CD4+ and CD8+ T cell populations in blood had undergone clonal expansion by week 6 at 0.1 to 3.0 mg/kg.

Samples of blood were obtained at baseline, on cycle 4 day 1, and on cycle 7 day 1. Sequencing was performed with immunoSEQ multiplex PCR; in TCRdb, only in-frame clones are kept and a portion is missing. Altogether about 45,000 clones are present, more than 70% being singletons, with the ten largest covering less than 20%. As regards this clone: The antigen is unknown.

The source was CD4+ or CD8+ T cells sorted from blood, collected in a trial of the OX40 agonist ivuxolimab. The TCR originated in an adult with an advanced solid tumor such as melanoma, head and neck, liver or kidney cancer.

CDR3 nucleotide sequence: TGTGCCAGCACCCCCAGGGGGGCTAGCACAGATACGCAGTATTTT. Encoded protein: CASTPRGASTDTQYF. V gene TRBV7-9 combines with J gene TRBJ2-3; D is possibly TRBD1 (7 bases). Trimming pared 7 bases from V and 0 bases from J, leaving 14 bases between. In germline, CDR1 is SEHNR, CDR2 FQNEAQ (reference sequence). There are 15 residues in the CDR3.